The clone carrying this TCR beta chain was seen only once. This specimen comes from a study of shared clonotypes between healthy human individuals. Study at large: Per-donor plates numbered three CD4 naive, three CD4 memory, two CD8 naive and one CD8 memory.

Genomic DNA per cell subset filled all wells of several immunoSEQ plates. Sequenced by immunoSEQ multiplex PCR; TCRdb stores in-frame clones only, minus some. The sample shows more than 2 million clones, roughly 94% of them seen only once. Germline CDR1 and CDR2: SGDLS and YYNGEE. Trimming left V 3 bases short and J 3 bases short, with 10 bases between. There are 13 residues in the CDR3. Positively selected for CCR7, the CD45RO-negative cells used as naive CD8 cells excluded terminally differentiated effector memory CD45RA+ cells. The donors were adults (healthy and HIV-negative) with no recent acute infections or vaccinations. Donors were Caucasian adults residing in Nashville, Tennessee, USA.

The V call is TRBV9, the J call TRBJ2-7; a weak D match, TRBD2 (6 bases). The sequence derives from a man in his late teens or twenties in good health. Material for sequencing was naive CD8+ T cells sorted from blood. The CDR3 nucleotides are TGTGCCAGCAGCGCGGGACTTTTCTACGAGCAGTACTTC. Its translation is CASSAGLFYEQYF.